Listed below are T cell receptor beta chains from one sample, sequenced in a study of shared clonotypes between healthy human individuals. Assay: immunoSEQ multiplex PCR; the TCRdb copy retains only in-frame clones and omits some. The sample consists of hundreds of thousands of clones, 95% to 97% of them appearing once. The specimen was naive CD8+ T cells sorted from blood. The receptors derive from a woman in her twenties or thirties in good health. CDR3s include the opening cysteine and the closing phenylalanine or tryptophan. Each record gives: CDR3 DNA, CDR3 protein, V gene, clone size, J gene, D gene. D genes are given only for firm matches. Not every row has a clone size; where given, it reads once, few, many or a size class.

TGTGCCAGCAGTCTCACTAGCACAGATACGCAGTATTTT	CASSLTSTDTQYF	TRBV28	once	TRBJ2-3	-
TGTGCCAGTAGTAGTGCGGGAGGGACCTACGAGCAGTACTTC	CASSSAGGTYEQYF	TRBV19	-	TRBJ2-7	TRBD2
TGTGCCAGCAGTTTCGGGACAGGGCGATCTCTTACCTACGAGCAGTACTTC	CASSFGTGRSLTYEQYF	TRBV28	-	TRBJ2-7	TRBD1
TGTGCCAGCAGCGTAGAGGGCACCGGGGAGCTGTTTTTT	CASSVEGTGELFF	TRBV9	-	TRBJ2-2	-
TGCGCCAGCAGCTTGGAGGGGAACGAGCAGTACTTC	CASSLEGNEQYF	TRBV5-1	-	TRBJ2-7	-
TGTGCCAGCAGCTTAGTGGGGGGGACCGGTGGCTACACCTTC	CASSLVGGTGGYTF	TRBV7-9	-	TRBJ1-2	-
TGTGCCAGCAGTTTATCCGCTGTCTCCTATAATTCACCCCTCCACTTT	CASSLSAVSYNSPLHF	TRBV27	-	TRBJ1-6	-
TGTGCCAGTGCCGGGACAGGGGGCAGTGAGCAGTTCTTC	CASAGTGGSEQFF	TRBV19	-	TRBJ2-1	TRBD1
TGTGCCAGCAACTCAGGGACCACTAATGAAAAACTGTTTTTT	CASNSGTTNEKLFF	TRBV5-6	-	TRBJ1-4	-
TGTGCCAGCAGTTCGGGTACCCGGAGCTTCAATCAGCCCCAGCATTTT	CASSSGTRSFNQPQHF	TRBV28	-	TRBJ1-5	-
TGTGCCAGCAGTTTATACCCGGGACAGCCCCTATACAATGAGCAGTTCTTC	CASSLYPGQPLYNEQFF	TRBV27	-	TRBJ2-1	TRBD1
TGTGCCATCAGTGAGTCAGTGGGGGTTAACTATGGCTACACCTTC	CAISESVGVNYGYTF	TRBV10-3	few	TRBJ1-2	-
TGTGCCAGCAGTTTCGGACTAGCGGGATTTAATGAGCAGTTCTTC	CASSFGLAGFNEQFF	TRBV7-6	-	TRBJ2-1	TRBD2